These T cell receptor beta chains were read from a single sample in a study of blood T cell repertoires in COVID-19. Sequencing used immunoSEQ multiplex PCR; TCRdb keeps in-frame clones, though not all of them. The sample has some 58,000 clones; 80% to 90% are singletons. The sample consisted of peripheral blood. The receptors shown here come from a man in his fifties with active COVID-19. Each CDR3 is given with its conserved first and last residue. Each record gives: CDR3 length, V gene, clone size, J gene, CDR3 protein. Not every row has a clone size; where given, it reads once, few, many or a size class.

11	TRBV6-5	.	TRBJ1-6	CASSPGSPLHF
16	TRBV28	.	TRBJ2-7	CASRRERGGSYYEQYF
14	TRBV28	.	TRBJ2-7	CASSSRDSAYEQYF
15	TRBV4-3	.	TRBJ1-3	CASSQDTGSGNTIYF
15	TRBV6-5	.	TRBJ1-1	CASTRGRGPNTEAFF
14	TRBV18	.	TRBJ1-2	CASSPTGIDYGYTF
16	TRBV19	.	TRBJ1-5	CASSDSREGTNQPQHF
16	TRBV5-4	.	TRBJ1-1	CASSLAQGRKNTEAFF
13	TRBV6-5	.	TRBJ1-4	CASSPRGAEKLFF
16	TRBV4-2	.	TRBJ2-1	CASSQGASGVYNEQFF
12	TRBV5-5	.	TRBJ2-3	CASSLYSDTQYF
15	TRBV2	.	TRBJ1-6	CASRRDSSRLSPLHF
14	TRBV6-5	.	TRBJ1-6	CASSYSPGNSPLHF
13	TRBV7-2	.	TRBJ2-1	CASSLVSYNEQFF
15	TRBV7-3	once	TRBJ2-3	CASSQGSSGTDTQYF
13	TRBV5-6	.	TRBJ1-2	CASSPTATDGYTF
16	TRBV2	.	TRBJ2-4	CASSLGLDLAKNIQYF
14	TRBV11-2	few	TRBJ2-7	CASSGTSGNYEQYF
14	TRBV19	.	TRBJ2-5	CASSTNREQETQYF
11	TRBV3-1/TRBV3-2	few	TRBJ2-7	CASSRAGEQYF
15	TRBV7-8	.	TRBJ2-1	CASSLIRDSVNEQFF
15	TRBV5-5	.	TRBJ2-6	CASSAEYSGANVLTF
15	TRBV3-1/TRBV3-2	.	TRBJ2-7	CASSQRDGGMHEQYF
13	TRBV27	.	TRBJ1-2	CASSLTGDYGYTF
14	TRBV29-1	few	TRBJ1-1	CSVVTASMNTEAFF
15	TRBV6-4	.	TRBJ1-5	CASSDANRGVCPQHF
15	TRBV9	.	TRBJ1-2	CASSVALPGQDGYTF
16	TRBV24-1	.	TRBJ1-1	CATSDPGTGGNTEAFF
17	TRBV18	.	TRBJ2-1	CASSPTGGSSSYNEQFF
15	TRBV5-5	.	TRBJ2-3	CASSRSGGTPDTQYF
15	TRBV28	.	TRBJ2-2	CASSFGRRSPGELFF
13	TRBV7-3	.	TRBJ2-5	CASSFWGGETQYF
14	TRBV4-3	.	TRBJ2-7	CASSQAPGSYEQYF
13	TRBV6-5	.	TRBJ2-5	CASSSREAETQYF
15	TRBV28	.	TRBJ1-5	CASSYTGPSNQPQHF
16	TRBV5-1	.	TRBJ2-3	CASSLVLGGGGGTQYF
16	TRBV18	.	TRBJ1-4	CASSPTHGEANEKLFF
15	TRBV7-6	.	TRBJ2-6	CASSSRGSGANVLTF
15	TRBV5-1	.	TRBJ2-7	CASSLGGTSSYEQYF
15	TRBV7-2	.	TRBJ1-1	CASSDRGLGNTEAFF
17	TRBV28	.	TRBJ1-2	CASSWRSASYSNYGYTF
16	TRBV28	.	TRBJ2-3	CASSTVTSGPTDTQYF
16	TRBV19	once	TRBJ2-1	CASSTLAEGSYNEQFF
10	TRBV20-1	.	TRBJ2-7	CSAPMREQYF
15	TRBV10-3	.	TRBJ1-2	CAIRIGDIAAYGYTF
13	TRBV4-3	.	TRBJ1-2	CASSQEPGYGYTF
14	TRBV9	.	TRBJ2-7	CASSATGGSYEQYF
14	TRBV28	.	TRBJ1-1	CASRWGGTNTEAFF
16	TRBV6-5	.	TRBJ1-2	CASSYSRTGGFYGYTF
16	TRBV7-2	.	TRBJ2-1	CASSFAGGQPYNEQFF
12	TRBV7-9	.	TRBJ1-5	CASGLWSQPQHF
16	TRBV29-1	.	TRBJ2-3	CSVGEYRGGHTDTQYF
15	TRBV5-6	.	TRBJ1-6	CASSWELTGNSPLHF
14	TRBV28	.	TRBJ1-5	CASRARGSNQPQHF
15	TRBV9	.	TRBJ2-7	CASSVDPGRAWEQYF
15	TRBV19	.	TRBJ1-2	CASSMGQLANYGYTF